The 28 T cell receptor beta chains below all came from one sample that was sequenced in a study of patients and donors after allogeneic stem cell transplantation. TCRdb passed the RT-PCR reads through MiXCR, listing each CDR3 protein once. The top ten hold around 6% of the sample, which has about a million distinct CDR3 sequences, roughly 18% seen once. Input material: blood, either unsorted or a sorted T cell fraction (not recorded which). The receptors were gathered from a human donor who was either an allogeneic HSCT recipient or a stem cell or donor lymphocyte infusion donor (not recorded which). It is not recorded whose cells these are; they may come from a transplant donor.

The V call is TRBV5-1, the J call TRBJ2-3; 8 bases match TRBD2. In germline, CDR1 is SGHRS, CDR2 YFSETQ. V lost 0 bases and J lost 4; bases outside the gene matches: 4. There are 15 residues in the CDR3. In DNA form, the CDR3 reads TGCGCCAGCAGCTTGGCCGGGGGGGCCCCAGATACGCAGTATTTT. Translated, it gives CASSLAGGAPDTQYF.

V and J are TRBV12-3 or TRBV12-4 and TRBJ2-5; D might be TRBD2 (5 bases). The CDR3 runs 15 residues. V was trimmed by 0 bases and J by 5 bases, leaving 13 bases between them. The DNA for the CDR3 is TGTGCCAGCAGTTTAGCCCTGGCTAGAGGGGAGACCCAGTACTTC. It translates to CASSLALARGETQYF.

The gene calls are TRBV5-6 and TRBJ2-7; D is unclear. This CDR3 contains 15 residues. Trimming cost V 2 bases and J 3 bases, with 15 bases left between them. From germline, CDR1 is SGHDT and CDR2 YYEEEE. The CDR3 loop is CASSFRRTVSYEQYF. CDR3 bases: TGTGCCAGCAGCTTTCGGCGAACCGTAAGCTACGAGCAGTACTTC.

The chain joins TRBV7-9 to TRBJ2-7; maybe TRBD1 (5 bases). Germline V CDR1 and CDR2: SEHNR, FQNEAQ (reference sequence). The CDR3 totals 14 residues. V lost 5 bases, J lost 0 bases, and 11 bases lay in between. CDR3 DNA sequence: TGTGCCAGCAGCGAGCTTAGGGGCTCCTACGAGCAGTACTTC. It specifies CASSELRGSYEQYF.

This chain connects TRBV15 to TRBJ2-5; TRBD2 matches 7 bases. The V segment lost 5 bases and the J segment 5 bases; nucleotides outside the gene matches: 14. Germline CDR1 reads LNHNV; CDR2 reads YYDKDF (reference sequence). The CDR3 has 16 residues. The DNA of the CDR3 is TGTGCCACCAGCCAGAGGGCTAGCGGAGGAGGGGAGACCCAGTACTTC. Residues: CATSQRASGGGETQYF.

This clonotype has just a few counts. The chain uses TRBV14 and TRBJ2-7; 9 nucleotides match TRBD1. The CDR3 spans 13 residues. The V and J ends lost 4 bases and 9 bases, in that order; junction bases with no gene match: 7. The germline gives CDR1 SGHDN, CDR2 FVKESK. CDR3 in amino acids: CASSPLGQGPQYF. The CDR3 nucleotides are TGTGCCAGCAGCCCTTTAGGACAGGGGCCGCAGTACTTC. Looking up the rest from reference TRBV14 and TRBJ2-7 gives the full variable domain: EAGVTQFPSHSVIEKGQTVTLRCDPISGHDNLYWYRRVMGKEIKFLLHFVKESKQDESGMPNNRFLAERTGGTYSTLKVQPAELEDSGVYFCASSPLGQGPQYFGPGTRLTVT.

This clonotype has just a few counts. V is TRBV20-1 and J is TRBJ1-1; D remains unclear. The CDR3 covers 13 residues. In germline, CDR1 is DFQATT, CDR2 SNEGSKA (reference sequence). The chain's CDR3 is CSLPQARNTEAFF. The DNA for the CDR3 is TGCAGCCTTCCCCAGGCGCGGAACACTGAAGCTTTCTTT.

This clonotype was recorded many times. The chain uses TRBV12-3 or TRBV12-4 and TRBJ2-7; TRBD1 or TRBD2 may be the D gene (5 bases each). CDR3 length: 13 residues. Between the trimmed V and J ends, which lost 6 bases and 2 bases, there was a span of 11 bases. As DNA, the CDR3 is TGTGCCAGCAGCTGGGACGGTACCTACGAGCAGTACTTC. Translation gives CASSWDGTYEQYF.

The chain has TRBV7-9 and TRBJ2-7, with 8 bases lining up with TRBD1. The CDR3 runs to 14 residues. CDR1 is SEHNR and CDR2 is FQNEAQ in the germline V gene (reference sequence). Trimming cost V 6 bases and J 2 bases; bases outside gene matches: 6. The CDR3 loop is CASRPGQEPYEQYF. The CDR3 DNA reads as TGTGCCAGCAGGCCGGGACAGGAGCCCTACGAGCAGTACTTC.

The chain uses TRBV16 and TRBJ1-6; 7 positions match TRBD1. The CDR3 runs 17 residues. V lost 0 bases and J lost 2; bases outside the gene matches: 4. CDR1 KGHSY and CDR2 FQNENV come from the germline V gene. CDR3 region: CASSQSDRVAYNSPLHF. For the CDR3, the DNA is TGTGCCAGCAGCCAATCTGACAGGGTGGCCTATAATTCACCCCTCCACTTT.

This chain uses TRBV9 with TRBJ2-2, with 8 bases identical to TRBD2. Per the germline V gene, CDR1 is SGDLS and CDR2 is YYNGEE. The CDR3 sequence is 13 residues long. The trim removed 7 bases at V and 3 bases at J, leaving 2 bases unmatched. DNA for the CDR3: TGTGCCAGCCAGCGGGAGTACACCGGGGAGCTGTTTTTT. Encoded protein: CASQREYTGELFF.

V usage is TRBV5-1 and J usage is TRBJ1-1; a possible D gene is TRBD1 (5 bases). CDR1 and CDR2 (germline): SGHRS, YFSETQ. V was pared by 8 bases and J by 0 bases, with 14 bases between. The CDR3 length is 14 residues. CDR3 sequence: CASARGGLNTEAFF. DNA for the CDR3: TGCGCCAGTGCGCGTGGGGGGTTGAACACTGAAGCTTTCTTT.

The chain has TRBV19 and TRBJ2-7, with 8 nucleotides matching TRBD1. This CDR3 is built from 13 residues. J was trimmed by 4 bases and V by 3 bases; bases with no gene match: 2. Germline CDR1 and CDR2: LNHDA and SQIVND (reference sequence). The CDR3 is CASSIDRGYEQYF. DNA of the CDR3: TGTGCCAGTAGTATTGACAGGGGTTACGAGCAGTACTTC.

This clonotype was seen only a few times. This rearrangement joins TRBV4-1 to TRBJ1-3; 9 nucleotides agree with TRBD1. This CDR3 has 15 residues. With 3 bases clipped from V and 2 bases from J, the junction kept 2 bases outside the gene matches. Per the germline V gene, CDR1 is MGHRA and CDR2 is YSYEKL. CDR3: CASSHGTGTGNTIYF. In nucleotides, the CDR3 is TGCGCCAGCAGCCACGGGACAGGGACTGGAAACACCATATATTTT.

The chain employs TRBV13 and TRBJ1-6; D remains unclear. Trimming cost V 5 bases and J 13 bases, with 9 bases left between them. Germline CDR1 is PRHDT and CDR2 is FYEKMQ (reference sequence). CDR3 length: 11 amino acids. As DNA, the CDR3 is TGTGCCAGCAGCCTGGGCCCGCCCCTCCACTTT. Translated, it gives CASSLGPPLHF.

V gene TRBV29-1 combines with J gene TRBJ1-1; unclear D gene. Trimming removed 3 bases at V and 1 base at J, with 3 bases between. CDR1 SQVTM and CDR2 ANQGSEA come from the germline V gene. CDR3 length: 11 amino acids. The CDR3 protein is CSVEKNTEAFF. CDR3 bases: TGCAGCGTTGAGAAGAACACTGAAGCTTTCTTT.

J is TRBJ2-7 and V is TRBV4-2; D is undetermined. V was trimmed by 6 bases and J by 6 bases, leaving 12 bases between them. Germline values: CDR1 LGHNA, CDR2 YNFKEQ. The CDR3 runs to 12 residues. In DNA form, the CDR3 reads TGTGCCAGCAGTCGGACGCCGGGCGAGCAGTACTTC. It yields the protein CASSRTPGEQYF.

This chain's CDR3 is CSADAPTSEKLFF. The CDR3 DNA sequence: TGCAGTGCAGACGCCCCGACCAGTGAAAAACTGTTTTTT. The chain has TRBV20-1 and TRBJ1-4, with D unresolved. The V end was cut by 6 bases, the J end by 7 bases, with 15 bases between. This CDR3 comprises 13 residues. CDR1 is DFQATT, CDR2 SNEGSKA, per germline (reference sequence).

This clonotype was seen ten or more times. The rearrangement links TRBV25-1 to TRBJ2-7; D uncertain. Looked up from germline, CDR1 is MGHDK and CDR2 is SYGVNS. Trimming removed 2 bases at V and 3 bases at J, with 8 bases between. This CDR3 has 13 residues. The CDR3 loop reads CASSEGQIYEQYF. The CDR3 DNA is TGTGCCAGCAGTGAAGGTCAGATCTACGAGCAGTACTTC.

This clonotype was counted a few times. The chain employs TRBV12-3 or TRBV12-4 and TRBJ1-5; a weak D match, TRBD1 (5 bases). Trimming left V 2 bases short and J 2 bases short, with 19 bases between. This CDR3 is 18 amino acids long. The CDR3 is CASSLSRVGDEGNQPQHF. CDR3 nucleotide sequence: TGTGCCAGCAGTTTATCTCGCGTTGGGGACGAGGGCAATCAGCCCCAGCATTTT.

Points on this clonotype: Germline is not matched at one junction end, which may reflect a read error. The chain uses TRBV5-5 and TRBJ2-5, with D unclear. Germline values: CDR1 SGHKS, CDR2 YYEKEE (reference sequence). The CDR3 runs 18 residues. CDR3 nucleotide sequence: TGTGCCAGCAGCTTTTTTGAGCTGATTGATCAGCTCAAAGAGATCCAGTACTTC. Encoded protein: CASSFFELIDQLKEIQYF.

This clonotype was seen a few times. The V and J genes are TRBV6-1 and TRBJ2-3; D unclear. This CDR3 is built from 13 residues. V gave up 2 bases and J gave up 6 bases, with 9 bases separating them. Germline CDR1 is MNHNS and CDR2 is SASEGT. CDR3 in amino acids: CASSERWADTQYF. For the CDR3, the DNA is TGTGCCAGCAGTGAAAGATGGGCGGATACGCAGTATTTT.

The V call is TRBV28, the J call TRBJ1-5, with D hard to call. V was pared by 2 bases and J by 4 bases, with 12 bases between. Germline-derived CDR1 and CDR2 are MDHEN and SYDVKM. The CDR3 loop spans 15 amino acids. The CDR3 coding sequence is TGTGCCAGCAGTTTAGGCTCGGGCAGTAATCAGCCCCAGCATTTT. Its protein is CASSLGSGSNQPQHF.

The chain is built from TRBV6-5 and TRBJ2-1; no firm D call. Germline V gene data show CDR1 as MNHEY and CDR2 as SVGAGI. V lost 2 bases and J 10 bases, leaving 18 bases between the germline ends. CDR3 length: 15 amino acids. The CDR3 loop is CASSYDRRAGPEQFF. The CDR3 DNA reads as TGTGCCAGCAGTTACGACCGTCGAGCCGGGCCCGAGCAGTTCTTC.

This clonotype was observed a handful of times. V usage is TRBV29-1 and J usage is TRBJ2-7, with 7 bases lining up with TRBD2. V lost 4 bases and J lost 0; bases outside the gene matches: 3. From germline, CDR1 is SQVTM and CDR2 ANQGSEA. The CDR3 is 13 residues long. The CDR3, as DNA: TGCAGCGTTGGGGGGGGGGACTCCTACGAGCAGTACTTC. Its protein product is CSVGGGDSYEQYF.

V usage is TRBV24-1 and J usage is TRBJ2-1; 11 positions match TRBD2. From germline, CDR1 is KGHDR and CDR2 SFDVKD. V shed 2 bases and J 7 bases; nucleotides not matched to a gene: 6. The CDR3 length is 16 residues. For the CDR3, the DNA is TGTGCCACCAGTGATTCTCGACTAGCGGGATGGAATGAGCAGTTCTTC. Translation: CATSDSRLAGWNEQFF.

This chain connects TRBV9 to TRBJ2-5; the match to TRBD2 covers 9 bases. Germline CDR1 is SGDLS and CDR2 is YYNGEE. After removal of 2 bases from V and 2 bases from J, the junction contained 10 bases not matched to a gene. The CDR3 covers 17 residues. CDR3 loop: CASSVVGRGGPQETQYF. The CDR3 coding sequence is TGTGCCAGCAGCGTCGTTGGGCGGGGGGGACCTCAAGAGACCCAGTACTTC.

This clonotype was seen only a few times. V usage is TRBV2 and J usage is TRBJ2-3; no reliable D call. V lost 1 base and J 6 bases, leaving 14 bases between the germline ends. The length of the CDR3 is 15 residues. Germline V lookup: CDR1 SNHLY, CDR2 FYNNEI. This chain's CDR3 is CASSEGQTAADTQYF. DNA of the CDR3: TGTGCCAGCAGTGAAGGGCAGACCGCGGCGGATACGCAGTATTTT.